The next 19 T cell receptor beta chains were all read from a single sample in a study of cytomegalovirus exposure and HLA in healthy donors. The PCR made use of 60 Vbeta and 13 Jbeta primers. This table comes from immunoSEQ multiplex PCR, and its TCRdb copy is limited to in-frame clones, with some not included. The sample includes roughly 140,000 clones, roughly 80% seen only once; the top ten take under 5%. Sequences were obtained from PBMCs. These receptors were obtained from a man aged 40-49 years in good health and CMV-seronegative.

On this clone itself: Relative to the germline gene, one junction end is altered; a read error may explain this. V is TRBV7-9 and J is TRBJ1-1; D remains unclear. CDR1 and CDR2 from the germline V gene are SEHNR and FQNEAQ (reference sequence). The CDR3 consists of 12 residues. CDR3 amino acids: CSSSLASVEAFF. The CDR3 region has the DNA TGTTCCAGCAGCTTAGCATCGGTGGAAGCTTTCTTT. Full variable domain (outside the CDR3, taken from reference TRBV7-9 and TRBJ1-1): DTGVSQNPRHKITKRGQNVTFRCDPISEHNRLYWYRQTLGQGPEFLTYFQNEAQLEKSRLLSDRFSAERPKGSFSTLEIQRTEQGDSAMYLCSSSLASVEAFFGQGTRLTVV.

The chain links TRBV6-1 to TRBJ2-5; D might be TRBD1 (6 bases). The closer fit of TRBJ2-7 to the DNA end suggests the J call may be wrong. The length of the CDR3 is 14 residues. Germline V gives CDR1 MNHNS, CDR2 SASEGT. The DNA of the CDR3 is TGTGCCAGCCCTCAGGGGACATATCCCTACGAGCAGTACTTC. Its protein product is CASPQGTYPYEQYF.

The CDR3 here is CASTRWVNTEAFF. The CDR3 region has the DNA TGTGCCAGTACCAGGTGGGTGAACACTGAAGCTTTCTTT. The chain has TRBV6-5 and TRBJ1-1; the D is unclear. V dropped 9 bases and J dropped 0 bases, with 11 bases sitting between them. Germline CDR1 MNHEY, CDR2 SVGAGI. This CDR3 region has 13 residues.

The chain carries TRBV18 and TRBJ2-1; 9 nucleotides agree with TRBD2. With 1 base clipped from V and 5 bases from J, the junction kept 0 bases outside the gene matches. Germline lookup yields CDR1 KGHSH and CDR2 LQKENI. The CDR3 contains 14 residues. CDR3 in amino acids: CASSPLAGDNEQFF. Here the CDR3 DNA reads TGTGCCAGCTCACCACTAGCGGGGGACAATGAGCAGTTCTTC. Full variable domain (missing parts from reference TRBV18 and TRBJ2-1): NAGVMQNPRHLVRRRGQEARLRCSPMKGHSHVYWYRQLPEEGLKFMVYLQKENIIDESGMPKERFSAEFPKEGPSILRIQQVVRGDSAAYFCASSPLAGDNEQFFGPGTRLTVL.

In regard to this clone: This CDR3 is also generated by other DNA sequences in the sample. The CDR3, as DNA: TGCGCCAGCAGCTTGGGGCGGTCAAACACCGGGGAGCTGTTTTTT. Protein: CASSLGRSNTGELFF. The chain is built from TRBV5-1 and TRBJ2-2, with D uncertain. CDR1 and CDR2 from the germline V gene are SGHRS and YFSETQ. Trimming left V 0 bases short and J 2 bases short, with 8 bases between. The CDR3 has 15 amino acids.

The CDR3 DNA is TGTGCCACCAGCAGCGCTCCCCTCCGAAAGATACGAGAATACGAGCAGTACTTC. As protein: CATSSAPLRKIREYEQYF. This sequence joins TRBV15 and TRBJ2-7, with D unresolved. From germline, CDR1 is LNHNV and CDR2 YYDKDF (reference sequence). V was pared by 3 bases and J by 4 bases, with 25 bases between. This CDR3 comprises 18 residues.

The J gene is TRBJ2-7, the V gene TRBV19; possibly TRBD2 for D (5 bases). The CDR3 is 17 residues long. Trimming removed 3 bases from V and 5 bases from J, with 23 bases in between. Germline V gene lookup returns CDR1 LNHDA and CDR2 SQIVND (reference sequence). In DNA form, the CDR3 reads TGTGCCAGTAGTATTGGCGCCTTCGGGGTACTATGGGACGAGCAGTACTTC. Its protein product is CASSIGAFGVLWDEQYF.

The chain links TRBV5-1 to TRBJ2-7; TRBD2 matches at 7 bases. Trimming removed 3 bases from V and 1 base from J; junction bases left unmatched: 10. In germline, CDR1 is SGHRS, CDR2 YFSETQ. The CDR3 sequence is 16 residues long. The CDR3 coding sequence is TGCGCCAGCAGCTCACGCAGAAGCGGGACTTCCTACGAGCAGTACTTC. This translates into CASSSRRSGTSYEQYF.

The chain employs TRBV5-1 and TRBJ2-2; 10 bases fit TRBD2. CDR1 and CDR2 from the germline V gene are SGHRS and YFSETQ. The CDR3 consists of 15 residues. V lost 1 base to trimming and J lost 6 bases; unmatched junction nucleotides: 3. Written as DNA, the CDR3 is TGCGCCAGCAGCTTGACTAGCGGGGTCTCCGGGGAGCTGTTTTTT. Translated: CASSLTSGVSGELFF.

The rearrangement uses TRBV19 and TRBJ1-2; D unresolved. The V gene lost 4 bases and the J gene lost 4 bases, with 16 bases spanning the gap. CDR1 and CDR2 from the germline V gene are LNHDA and SQIVND (reference sequence). The CDR3 totals 15 residues. This CDR3 is CASSTPLVRGYGYTF. The CDR3 DNA follows: TGTGCCAGTAGTACCCCCTTAGTCCGGGGCTATGGCTACACCTTC.

The genes are TRBV28 and TRBJ2-5; 8 nucleotides agree with TRBD2. Unmatched junction bases numbered 2, after V lost 6 bases and J lost 2 bases. CDR1 and CDR2 (germline): MDHEN, SYDVKM. The CDR3 is 13 residues long. The CDR3 reads CASSPGGQETQYF. CDR3 nucleotides: TGTGCCAGCAGCCCGGGAGGGCAAGAGACCCAGTACTTC.

The rearrangement uses TRBV7-6 and TRBJ2-3; 8 positions match TRBD2. This CDR3 has 17 amino acids. With V trimmed by 5 bases and J by 1 base, 11 bases remained unmatched. CDR1 and CDR2 (germline): SGHVS, FNYEAQ. This CDR3 reads CASSIAVAGLRTDTQYF. The CDR3 region has the DNA TGTGCCAGCAGCATCGCGGTAGCGGGGCTACGCACAGATACGCAGTATTTT.

The chain is built from TRBV5-1 and TRBJ2-7; 8 bases agree with TRBD2. The CDR3 contains 15 residues. V lost 6 bases and J lost 3; bases outside the gene matches: 11. Germline values: CDR1 SGHRS, CDR2 YFSETQ. The chain's CDR3 is CASTPRGGGIYEQYF. In DNA form, the CDR3 reads TGCGCCAGCACCCCCCGGGGGGGCGGAATCTACGAGCAGTACTTC.

The chain employs TRBV28 and TRBJ2-1; 12 positions agree with TRBD1. The V gene's germline CDR1 is MDHEN and CDR2 SYDVKM. V shed 3 bases and J 8 bases; nucleotides not matched to a gene: 5. This CDR3 region has 15 residues. This CDR3 is CASSFFGTGGDEQFF. The CDR3 DNA reads as TGTGCCAGCAGTTTCTTCGGGACAGGGGGCGATGAGCAGTTCTTC.

V gene TRBV11-3 combines with J gene TRBJ1-1, with a tentative D call TRBD1 (6 bases). In germline, CDR1 is SGHNT, CDR2 YENEEA. The CDR3 extends over 14 amino acids. Trimming removed 5 bases at V and 1 base at J, with 11 bases between. The CDR3, as DNA: TGTGCCAGCAGCCCCCAGGGGAGGAACACTGAAGCTTTCTTT. This encodes CASSPQGRNTEAFF.

The V gene is TRBV9, the J gene TRBJ2-7, with D tentatively TRBD2 (7 bases). Per germline, CDR1 SGDLS and CDR2 YYNGEE. The length of the CDR3 is 15 residues. The V end was cut by 0 bases, the J end by 3 bases, with 13 bases between. The CDR3 protein is CASSVGQGGGYEQYF. CDR3 in DNA: TGTGCCAGCAGCGTAGGACAAGGGGGGGGCTACGAGCAGTACTTC.

The chain couples TRBV21-1 to TRBJ1-5; the table's D call, TRBD1, has no DNA check behind it. TRBV21-1 is reported as a pseudogene. This CDR3 has 21 amino acids. CDR3 sequence (DNA): TGTGCCAGCAGCAAAGCGCCGGTGGGGACAGGCGACATTTTTAGTGATCAGCCCCAGCATTTT. Translation: CASSKAPVGTGDIFSDQPQHF.

CDR3: CASSEGPGLGSTEAFF. The DNA of the CDR3 is TGTGCCAGCAGCGAAGGCCCGGGACTGGGGAGCACTGAAGCTTTCTTT. This sequence joins TRBV7-2 and TRBJ1-1, with a weak D call TRBD1 (5 bases). Trimming took off 5 bases at V and 4 bases at J, with 20 bases between the two ends. From germline, CDR1 is SGHTA and CDR2 FQGNSA. The CDR3 is made up of 16 amino acids.

The chain joins TRBV21-1 to TRBJ1-1. TRBV21-1 is labeled a pseudogene. The CDR3 has 13 residues. The CDR3 here is CASSKRGSTEAFF. The CDR3 bases are TGTGCCAGCAGCAAACGGGGTTCAACTGAAGCTTTCTTT.